This TCR beta chain is drawn from a study of blood T cell repertoires in COVID-19. Overall study: Researchers got acute and convalescent COVID-19 samples from the United States, Italy and Spain.

Clones were read by immunoSEQ multiplex PCR, and TCRdb kept only the in-frame ones, dropping some. The sample yields some 68,000 clones, roughly nine tenths seen once. CDR1 MDHEN and CDR2 SYDVKM come from the germline V gene. Trimming at V came to 5 bases and at J to 3 bases, leaving 5 bases not matched to a gene. The CDR3 totals 15 residues. Seattle's cohort entered during active infection and was followed longitudinally. This receptor was obtained from a man aged 40-49 years with COVID-19, enrolled during active disease. Sequencing used peripheral blood. This chain joins TRBV28 and TRBJ2-1; 9 nucleotides agree with TRBD2. The CDR3 loop is CASSTAGGNYNEQFF. The CDR3 DNA reads TGTGCCAGCAGTACAGCGGGGGGTAACTACAATGAGCAGTTCTTC.